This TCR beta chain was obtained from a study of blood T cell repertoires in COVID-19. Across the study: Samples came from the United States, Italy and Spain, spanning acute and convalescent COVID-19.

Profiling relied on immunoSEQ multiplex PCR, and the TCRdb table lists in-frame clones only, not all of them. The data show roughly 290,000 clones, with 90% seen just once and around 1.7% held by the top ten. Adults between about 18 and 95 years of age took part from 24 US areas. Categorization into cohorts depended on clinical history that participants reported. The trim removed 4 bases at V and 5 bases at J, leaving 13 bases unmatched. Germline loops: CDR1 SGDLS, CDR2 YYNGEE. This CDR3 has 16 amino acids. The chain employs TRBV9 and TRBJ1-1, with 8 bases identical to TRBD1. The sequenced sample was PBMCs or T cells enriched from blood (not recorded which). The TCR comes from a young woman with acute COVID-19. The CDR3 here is CASSPGDRLPLTEAFF. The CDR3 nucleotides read TGTGCCAGCAGCCCAGGGGACAGGCTCCCCCTAACTGAAGCTTTCTTT.